This T cell receptor beta chain was observed in a study of blood T cells in healthy people across ages. Findings and limits, study-wide: Per million T cells, TCR beta diversity dropped about linearly as age rose. Nothing was known about donor CMV status, and this possibly confounded expanded clonotype changes. Leaving the PBMCs unsorted stopped any conclusive comparison of naive versus antigen-experienced cells.

The authors drew around 11 milliliters of peripheral blood from each donor. This clonotype was seen a handful of times. Its antigen is currently unknown. It was with a sample-barcoded 5' primer and a J-beta primer mix that a second PCR of about 6 to 12 cycles was run. Each CDR3 protein gets one entry after TCRdb re-called the 5' RACE reads with MiXCR. The sample records fewer than 2 million distinct CDR3 sequences, approximately 40% being singletons. CDR1 is MNHNS, CDR2 SASEGT, per germline. The V and J ends lost 2 bases and 0 bases respectively, with 8 bases between them. CDR3 length: 14 residues. Sample: blood. The chain uses TRBV6-1 and TRBJ2-7, with no clear D. This receptor was identified in a human donor in good health. The CDR3 DNA follows: TGTGCCAGCAGTGAAAACCCGAGCTCCTACGAGCAGTACTTC. This sequence encodes CASSENPSSYEQYF.